These T cell receptor beta chains were read from a single sample in a study of vaccination and CD4 T cells after COVID-19. Their antigens are not known. TCRdb ran MiXCR on the PCR reads and lists one entry per CDR3 protein. There are about 9,000 distinct CDR3 sequences in the sample; about a third occur only once, and about a fifth lies in the top ten. Sequencing was performed on CD4+ T cells from blood, cultured in vitro. The receptors were gathered from a human donor in good health. The CDR3 runs from the conserved cysteine through the conserved F or W. The D gene is left open where the match is weak. Where a row states a size, it is once, few, many or the class of an expanded clone; other rows omit it.

CDR3: CASSVEGWTGELFF
DNA: TGTGCCAGCAGCGTAGAAGGGTGGACCGGGGAGCTGTTTTTT
D: -
size: few
V: TRBV7-3
J: TRBJ2-2

CDR3: CASSQGGTSRGYTF
DNA: TGTGCCAGCAGCCAAGGAGGGACCTCCCGGGGCTACACCTTC
D: -
size: -
V: TRBV4-2
J: TRBJ1-2

CDR3: CASSVVEGTEAFF
DNA: TGTGCCAGCAGCGTCGTGGAGGGAACTGAAGCTTTCTTT
D: -
size: -
V: TRBV9
J: TRBJ1-1

CDR3: CASSLLSFRGFNNEQFF
DNA: TGTGCCAGCAGCTTACTTTCCTTTCGCGGGTTTAACAATGAGCAGTTCTTC
D: -
size: few
V: TRBV7-8
J: TRBJ2-1

CDR3: CASNLAGQHRPQHF
DNA: TGTGCCAGCAACCTGGCCGGACAGCACCGGCCCCAGCATTTT
D: -
size: -
V: TRBV6-2/TRBV6-3
J: TRBJ1-5

CDR3: CASSPDPGPPVALHF
DNA: TGTGCCAGCAGCCCTGATCCGGGACCACCCGTAGCCCTCCACTTT
D: -
size: -
V: TRBV5-5
J: TRBJ1-6

CDR3: CASSSRTGSNYGYTF
DNA: TGTGCCAGCAGTTCCCGGACAGGCAGTAACTATGGCTACACCTTC
D: TRBD1
size: -
V: TRBV27
J: TRBJ1-2

CDR3: CASRAGTGGWNEQFF
DNA: TGTGCCAGCAGAGCAGGGACAGGGGGGTGGAATGAGCAGTTCTTC
D: TRBD1
size: few
V: TRBV11-2
J: TRBJ2-1

CDR3: CASSQWGAESTDTQYF
DNA: TGTGCCAGCAGCCAGTGGGGGGCAGAAAGCACAGATACGCAGTATTTT
D: -
size: -
V: TRBV7-9
J: TRBJ2-3

CDR3: CASSSGSGGFGELFF
DNA: TGTGCCAGCAGCTCAGGTTCAGGGGGCTTCGGGGAGCTGTTTTTT
D: TRBD1
size: few
V: TRBV7-2
J: TRBJ2-2

CDR3: CASSGQGGETQYF
DNA: TGTGCCAGTAGTGGACAGGGCGGCGAGACCCAGTACTTC
D: TRBD1
size: few
V: TRBV19
J: TRBJ2-5

CDR3: CASSLGGGPDVVSF
DNA: TGCGCCAGCAGCTTGGGAGGTGGGCCCGATGTGGTCTCCTTC
D: -
size: -
V: TRBV5-1
J: TRBJ1-2

CDR3: CASQKTSTDTQYF
DNA: TGTGCCAGCCAAAAGACTAGCACAGATACGCAGTATTTT
D: -
size: -
V: TRBV5-6
J: TRBJ2-3

CDR3: CASSPYGEGNQPQHF
DNA: TGCGCCAGCAGCCCCTATGGGGAGGGCAATCAGCCCCAGCATTTT
D: -
size: -
V: TRBV5-1
J: TRBJ1-5

CDR3: CASSYIAQETQYF
DNA: TGTGCCAGCAGTTACATCGCCCAAGAGACCCAGTACTTC
D: -
size: few
V: TRBV27
J: TRBJ2-5

CDR3: CASTSGAPYEQYF
DNA: TGTGCCAGCACTAGCGGAGCGCCCTACGAGCAGTACTTC
D: TRBD2
size: -
V: TRBV6-2/TRBV6-3
J: TRBJ2-7

CDR3: CASSLSGDMNYNEQFF
DNA: TGTGCCAGCAGCTTATCGGGCGACATGAACTACAATGAGCAGTTCTTC
D: -
size: -
V: TRBV7-3
J: TRBJ2-1

CDR3: CASSTSEREREKLFF
DNA: TGTGCCAGCAGCACTTCCGAGCGCGAACGGGAAAAACTGTTTTTT
D: -
size: -
V: TRBV7-9
J: TRBJ1-4

CDR3: CASSQEGGQGDEKLFF
DNA: TGTGCCAGCAGCCAAGAAGGCGGACAGGGGGACGAAAAACTGTTTTTT
D: TRBD1
size: -
V: TRBV4-2
J: TRBJ1-4

CDR3: CSVDGLAGYTDTQYF
DNA: TGCAGCGTTGATGGACTAGCGGGATACACAGATACGCAGTATTTT
D: TRBD2
size: -
V: TRBV29-1
J: TRBJ2-3

CDR3: CASSLRGPGQGGREQYF
DNA: TGTGCCAGCAGCTTACGCGGGCCGGGACAGGGGGGTCGGGAGCAGTACTTC
D: TRBD1
size: -
V: TRBV7-3
J: TRBJ2-7

CDR3: CASRRTSGKETQYF
DNA: TGTGCCAGCAGACGGACTAGCGGGAAAGAGACCCAGTACTTC
D: TRBD2
size: few
V: TRBV6-1
J: TRBJ2-5

CDR3: CASSLVGGYEQFF
DNA: TGTGCCAGCAGCTTAGTCGGGGGGTACGAGCAGTTCTTC
D: TRBD2
size: -
V: TRBV7-9
J: TRBJ2-1

CDR3: CASSGSWGIGNYGYTF
DNA: TGTGCCAGCAGCGGGAGTTGGGGTATAGGCAACTATGGCTACACCTTC
D: -
size: few
V: TRBV7-2
J: TRBJ1-2

CDR3: CASSPTAQGASWAGELFF
DNA: TGTGCCAGCAGCCCAACAGCCCAGGGGGCGAGTTGGGCCGGGGAGCTGTTTTTT
D: TRBD1
size: -
V: TRBV7-6
J: TRBJ2-2

CDR3: CASSPGTSGTGFF
DNA: TGTGCCAGCAGCCCTGGGACTAGCGGGACTGGGTTCTTC
D: TRBD2
size: few
V: TRBV11-2
J: TRBJ2-1

CDR3: CASSPLPSLAPKGNTGELFF
DNA: TGTGCCAGCAGCCCACTTCCCTCTCTAGCGCCCAAGGGGAACACCGGGGAGCTGTTTTTT
D: -
size: few
V: TRBV11-3
J: TRBJ2-2

CDR3: CQTGTQIPSSYNEQFF
DNA: TGCCAAACCGGGACTCAGATCCCTAGCTCCTACAATGAGCAGTTCTTC
D: -
size: -
V: TRBV20-1
J: TRBJ2-1

CDR3: CASIFKGTEAFF
DNA: TGTGCCAGCATTTTTAAGGGGACTGAAGCTTTCTTT
D: -
size: -
V: TRBV28
J: TRBJ1-1

CDR3: CASSFATDTQYF
DNA: TGTGCCAGCAGCTTTGCCACAGATACGCAGTATTTT
D: -
size: once
V: TRBV5-5
J: TRBJ2-3

CDR3: CASSRDGAKPYSEQFF
DNA: TGTGCCAGCAGTAGGGACGGGGCTAAGCCCTACAGTGAGCAGTTCTTC
D: -
size: -
V: TRBV6-1
J: TRBJ2-1

CDR3: CSAQGRETQYF
DNA: TGCAGTGCCCAGGGGCGCGAGACCCAGTACTTC
D: -
size: -
V: TRBV20-1
J: TRBJ2-5

CDR3: CASQTGGWRAMEGANVLTF
DNA: TGTGCCTCTCAAACAGGCGGGTGGAGAGCGATGGAAGGGGCCAACGTCCTGACTTTC
D: -
size: -
V: TRBV19
J: TRBJ2-6

CDR3: CATSDPTSGRTETQYF
DNA: TGTGCCACCAGTGACCCGACTAGCGGGAGAACGGAGACCCAGTACTTC
D: TRBD2
size: few
V: TRBV24-1
J: TRBJ2-5

CDR3: CSARLPRDRNQPQHF
DNA: TGCAGTGCTAGACTTCCCCGGGACAGAAATCAGCCCCAGCATTTT
D: TRBD1
size: few
V: TRBV20-1
J: TRBJ1-5

CDR3: CASSLRGLDGYTF
DNA: TGTGCCAGCAGCCTCAGGGGGCTGGATGGCTACACCTTC
D: TRBD1
size: -
V: TRBV7-3
J: TRBJ1-2

CDR3: CATSLTSYEQYF
DNA: TGTGCCACCTCTTTGACCTCCTACGAGCAGTACTTC
D: -
size: -
V: TRBV6-2/TRBV6-3
J: TRBJ2-7

CDR3: CASSVGPRTDDSPLHF
DNA: TGTGCCAGCAGCGTAGGACCTCGGACGGACGATTCACCCCTCCACTTT
D: -
size: -
V: TRBV9
J: TRBJ1-6

CDR3: CASSLAGTGFADTQYF
DNA: TGTGCCAGCAGCTTGGCCGGGACAGGGTTCGCAGATACGCAGTATTTT
D: TRBD1
size: -
V: TRBV7-3
J: TRBJ2-3

CDR3: CASSLSGTPFYEQYF
DNA: TGTGCCAGCAGTTTAAGCGGGACTCCATTCTACGAGCAGTACTTC
D: TRBD2
size: -
V: TRBV27
J: TRBJ2-7

CDR3: CASRNDRSPLNEQYF
DNA: TGTGCCAGCAGAAACGACAGGTCCCCTCTGAACGAGCAGTACTTC
D: -
size: -
V: TRBV2
J: TRBJ2-7

CDR3: CASSFDPRQGWVATNEQFF
DNA: TGTGCCAGCAGCTTTGATCCTAGACAGGGGTGGGTAGCGACCAATGAGCAGTTCTTC
D: TRBD1
size: once
V: TRBV7-9
J: TRBJ2-1

CDR3: CASSLRGSIGETQYF
DNA: TGTGCCAGCAGCTTACGCGGGAGCATTGGAGAGACCCAGTACTTC
D: TRBD2
size: -
V: TRBV7-2
J: TRBJ2-5

CDR3: CASSLGGGNTEAFF
DNA: TGTGCCAGCAGCTTAGGTGGGGGGAACACTGAAGCTTTCTTT
D: -
size: -
V: TRBV7-9
J: TRBJ1-1

CDR3: CASSLRGGYGYTF
DNA: TGTGCCAGCAGTCTCCGCGGGGGATATGGCTACACCTTC
D: -
size: few
V: TRBV6-1
J: TRBJ1-2

CDR3: CASSIGTSGRGIGYNEQFF
DNA: TGTGCCAGTAGTATCGGGACTAGCGGGAGGGGTATTGGGTACAATGAGCAGTTCTTC
D: TRBD2
size: -
V: TRBV19
J: TRBJ2-1

CDR3: CASSHLGGAGGPSYGTQYF
DNA: TGTGCCAGCAGCCATTTAGGTGGGGCGGGAGGGCCTTCGTATGGGACCCAGTACTTC
D: TRBD2
size: few
V: TRBV11-2
J: TRBJ2-5

CDR3: CASSFQGVPEAFF
DNA: TGTGCCAGCAGTTTTCAGGGTGTTCCAGAAGCTTTCTTT
D: -
size: few
V: TRBV28
J: TRBJ1-1

CDR3: CASTPASTGELFF
DNA: TGTGCCAGCACCCCAGCTTCGACCGGGGAGCTGTTTTTT
D: -
size: few
V: TRBV6-1
J: TRBJ2-2

CDR3: CASSLEWAGGLNEQFF
DNA: TGTGCCAGCAGCTTAGAATGGGCAGGGGGCTTGAATGAGCAGTTCTTC
D: TRBD1
size: -
V: TRBV7-8
J: TRBJ2-1

CDR3: CATSKGKYNEQFF
DNA: TGTGCCACCAGCAAAGGGAAGTACAATGAGCAGTTCTTC
D: -
size: few
V: TRBV15
J: TRBJ2-1

CDR3: CASSSTLRAGPPIF
DNA: TGCGCCAGCAGCTCCACTCTCCGAGCGGGTCCCCCGATTTTT
D: -
size: -
V: TRBV5-1
J: TRBJ1-4